The 7 T cell receptor beta chains below come from one sample, sequenced in a study of control samples from healthy donors and cancer patients. Sequencing used immunoSEQ multiplex PCR; TCRdb keeps in-frame clones, though not all of them. The data contain tens of thousands of clones, 65% to 85% of them singletons. The sequencing input was PBMCs. The receptors here all came from a man between 65 and 80 years old with lung cancer.

CDR3 nucleotides: TGTGCCAGCAGTGAAGTGGGACTAGCCAAAAACATTCAGTACTTC. This sequence encodes CASSEVGLAKNIQYF. This chain connects TRBV2 to TRBJ2-4; D perhaps matches TRBD2 (6 bases). CDR3 length equals 15 residues. Germline CDR1 and CDR2: SNHLY and FYNNEI. Trimming removed 1 base from V and 0 bases from J, with 7 bases in between.

This clone was counted once. The chain uses TRBV18 and TRBJ2-5; D is ambiguous. CDR3 size: 13 residues. V gave up 4 bases and J gave up 0 bases, with 6 bases separating them. Germline loops: CDR1 KGHSH, CDR2 LQKENI. The CDR3 bases are TGTGCCAGCTCACTGACGGACCAAGAGACCCAGTACTTC. Its protein is CASSLTDQETQYF.

The chain uses TRBV11-2 and TRBJ1-5; D is possibly TRBD1 (5 bases). The CDR3 consists of 15 residues. Trimming took off 3 bases at V and 2 bases at J, with 11 bases between the two ends. Germline V lookup: CDR1 SGHAT, CDR2 FQNNGV. The CDR3 DNA reads as TGTGCCAGCAGCTTGGGACCCCAAGGCAATCAGCCCCAGCATTTT. Protein product: CASSLGPQGNQPQHF. Full variable domain (outside the CDR3, taken from reference TRBV11-2 and TRBJ1-5): EAGVAQSPRYKIIEKRQSVAFWCNPISGHATLYWYQQILGQGPKLLIQFQNNGVVDDSQLPKDRFSAERLKGVDSTLKIQPAKLEDSAVYLCASSLGPQGNQPQHFGDGTRLSIL.

This chain uses TRBV6-1 with TRBJ1-2; tentative D call: TRBD1 (5 bases). Trimming stripped 3 bases from V and 0 bases from J, with 14 bases between. The CDR3 is 16 amino acids. CDR1 is MNHNS, CDR2 SASEGT, per germline. CDR3 sequence (DNA): TGTGCCAGCAGTGATGTCGGGGCTCCAGCTAACTATGGCTACACCTTC. Its protein is CASSDVGAPANYGYTF.

This clone was seen a handful of times. The gene calls are TRBV27 and TRBJ1-1; no clear D. V lost 4 bases and J 5 bases, leaving 5 bases between the germline ends. CDR1 is MNHEY and CDR2 is SMNVEV in the germline V gene (reference sequence). This CDR3 comprises 11 residues. CDR3 DNA sequence: TGTGCCAGCAGTTCCTCGACTGAAGCTTTCTTT. Translating gives CASSSSTEAFF.

This rearrangement joins TRBV5-6 to TRBJ1-2; TRBD1 aligns across 9 bases. CDR3 length equals 15 residues. Germline values: CDR1 SGHDT, CDR2 YYEEEE. Germline trimming cut 4 bases from V and 2 bases from J; bases unmatched to any gene: 6. The CDR3 loop is CASSRGTGKNYGYTF. DNA of the CDR3: TGTGCCAGCAGCCGGGGGACAGGGAAGAACTATGGCTACACCTTC.

This sequence joins TRBV7-9 and TRBJ2-3; either TRBD1 or TRBD2 may fit D (5 bases each). The V end was cut by 5 bases, the J end by 2 bases, with 20 bases between. Germline-derived CDR1 and CDR2 are SEHNR and FQNEAQ (reference sequence). The CDR3 sequence is 17 residues long. The CDR3 bases are TGTGCCAGCAGCCTCACACGAGGGGTGCAGGACACAGATACGCAGTATTTT. The encoded protein is CASSLTRGVQDTDTQYF.